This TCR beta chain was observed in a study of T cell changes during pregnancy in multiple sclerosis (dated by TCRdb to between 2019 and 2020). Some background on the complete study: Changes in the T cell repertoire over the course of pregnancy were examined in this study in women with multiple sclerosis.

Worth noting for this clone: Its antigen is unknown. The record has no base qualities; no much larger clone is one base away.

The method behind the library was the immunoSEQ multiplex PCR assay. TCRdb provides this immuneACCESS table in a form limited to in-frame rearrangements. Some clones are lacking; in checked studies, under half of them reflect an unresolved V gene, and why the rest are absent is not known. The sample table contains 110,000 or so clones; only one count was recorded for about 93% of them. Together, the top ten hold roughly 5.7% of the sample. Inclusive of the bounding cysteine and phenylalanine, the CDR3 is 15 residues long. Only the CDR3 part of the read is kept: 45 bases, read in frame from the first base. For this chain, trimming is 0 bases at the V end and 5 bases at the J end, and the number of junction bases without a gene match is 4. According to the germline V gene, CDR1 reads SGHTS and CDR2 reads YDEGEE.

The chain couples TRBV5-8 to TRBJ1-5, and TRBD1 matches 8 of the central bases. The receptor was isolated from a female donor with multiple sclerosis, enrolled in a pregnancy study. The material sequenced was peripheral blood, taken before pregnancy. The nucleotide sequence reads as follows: TGTGCCAGCAGCTTGGGACAGGGGTTCGATCAGCCCCAGCATTTT. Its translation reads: CASSLGQGFDQPQHF.